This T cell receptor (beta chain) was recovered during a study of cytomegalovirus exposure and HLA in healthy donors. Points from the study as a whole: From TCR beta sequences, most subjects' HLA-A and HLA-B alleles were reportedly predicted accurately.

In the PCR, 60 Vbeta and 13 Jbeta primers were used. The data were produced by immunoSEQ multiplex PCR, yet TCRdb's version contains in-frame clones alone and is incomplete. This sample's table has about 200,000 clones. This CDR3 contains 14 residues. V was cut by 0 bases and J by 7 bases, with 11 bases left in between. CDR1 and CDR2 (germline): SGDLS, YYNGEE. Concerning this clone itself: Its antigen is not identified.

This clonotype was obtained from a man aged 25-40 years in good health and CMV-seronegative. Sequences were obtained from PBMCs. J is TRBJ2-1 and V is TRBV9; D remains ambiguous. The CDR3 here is CASSVGALFNEQFF. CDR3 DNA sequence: TGTGCCAGCAGCGTAGGGGCATTATTTAATGAGCAGTTCTTC.